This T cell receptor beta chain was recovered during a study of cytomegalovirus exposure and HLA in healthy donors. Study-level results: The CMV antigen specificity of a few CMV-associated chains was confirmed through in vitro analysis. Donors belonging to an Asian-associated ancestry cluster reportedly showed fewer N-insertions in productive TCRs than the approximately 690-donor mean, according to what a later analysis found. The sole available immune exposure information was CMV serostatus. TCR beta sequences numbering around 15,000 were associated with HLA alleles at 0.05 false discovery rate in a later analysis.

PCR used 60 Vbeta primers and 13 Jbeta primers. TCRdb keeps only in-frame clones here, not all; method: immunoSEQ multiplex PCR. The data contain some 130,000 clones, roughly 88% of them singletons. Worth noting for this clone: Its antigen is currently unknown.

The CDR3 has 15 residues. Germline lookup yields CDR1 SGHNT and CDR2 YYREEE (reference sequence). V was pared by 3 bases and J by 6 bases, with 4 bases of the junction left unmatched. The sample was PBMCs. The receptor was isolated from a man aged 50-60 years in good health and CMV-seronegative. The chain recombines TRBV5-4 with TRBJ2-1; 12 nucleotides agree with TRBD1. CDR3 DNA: TGTGCCAGCAGCTCGGGACAGGGGGCAGGCAATGAGCAGTTCTTC. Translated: CASSSGQGAGNEQFF.